Listed here are 12 T cell receptor beta chains from one sample, sequenced in a study of shared clonotypes between healthy human individuals. Assay used: immunoSEQ multiplex PCR; TCRdb lists only in-frame clones, some missing. The table records around 2,000,000 clones, 90% to 95% of them present only once. Sequenced sample: naive CD4+ T cells sorted from blood. Regarding subset: CD45RA+ positively selected. The source of these receptors is a man aged 18 to 35 in good health.

For the CDR3, the DNA is TGTGCCAGCAGCTTAGAGGCGGGAGGCACCTACTCCTATAATTCACCCCTCCACTTT. This codes for CASSLEAGGTYSYNSPLHF. The chain recombines TRBV7-8 with TRBJ1-6; D not certain. CDR1 is SGHVS and CDR2 is FQNEAQ in the germline V gene. This CDR3 spans 19 amino acids. V was cut by 1 base and J by 0 bases, with 16 bases left in between.

This chain uses TRBV12-2 with TRBJ2-2. TRBV12-2 is given as a pseudogene. The CDR3 has 15 residues. The DNA for the CDR3 is TGTGCAAGTCGCCCCACCCGTGAGAACACCGGGGAGCTGTTTTTT. Its protein is CASRPTRENTGELFF.

Note on this clone: Other DNA sequences in this sample translate to the same CDR3. The CDR3 protein is CASSPKGGGNQPQHF. The CDR3, as DNA: TGTGCCAGCAGCCCGAAGGGAGGGGGCAATCAGCCCCAGCATTTT. V is TRBV7-2 and J is TRBJ1-5; perhaps TRBD1 as D (5 bases). The CDR3 loop spans 15 amino acids. The germline CDR1 and CDR2 sequences are SGHTA and FQGNSA. V lost 5 bases and J lost 2, with 13 bases in between.

The chain links TRBV30 to TRBJ2-7; D uncertain. The V and J ends lost 2 bases and 5 bases respectively, with 13 bases between them. The length of the CDR3 is 13 residues. Per germline, CDR1 GTSNPN and CDR2 SVGIG (reference sequence). Written as DNA, the CDR3 is TGTGCCTGGAGTCCCCTCAACCTTAACGAGCAGTACTTC. This sequence encodes CAWSPLNLNEQYF.

The chain recombines TRBV6-1 with TRBJ1-1; 7 nucleotides align to TRBD1. Unmatched junction bases numbered 10, after V lost 10 bases and J lost 5 bases. This CDR3 has 13 amino acids. The germline CDR1 and CDR2 sequences are MNHNS and SASEGT. CDR3 sequence (DNA): TGTGCCATTGTAGGGACAGTGGGGACTGAAGCTTTCTTT. It is translated as CAIVGTVGTEAFF.

The chain is built from TRBV6-4 and TRBJ1-2, with 7 bases aligning to TRBD1. V shed 6 bases and J 0 bases; nucleotides not matched to a gene: 7. Germline values: CDR1 MRHNA, CDR2 SNTAGT. The CDR3 is made up of 15 amino acids. Here the CDR3 reads CASSITGQTNYGYTF. In DNA form, the CDR3 reads TGTGCCAGCAGCATCACGGGACAGACTAACTATGGCTACACCTTC.

The chain links TRBV6-6 to TRBJ1-3; D gene unclear. V lost 0 bases and J 0 bases, leaving 9 bases between the germline ends. The CDR3 length is 16 residues. CDR1 is MNHNY, CDR2 SVGAGI, per germline (reference sequence). CDR3 DNA: TGTGCCAGCAGTTACTCGGCAGGAGCCTCTGGAAACACCATATATTTT. This translates into CASSYSAGASGNTIYF.

The genes are TRBV9 and TRBJ2-2, with D unresolved. Germline CDR1 is SGDLS and CDR2 is YYNGEE. The V and J ends lost 5 bases and 5 bases respectively, with 13 bases between them. CDR3 length: 14 amino acids. CDR3 DNA sequence: TGTGCCAGCAGTCCTGGGCTCTCGACCGGGGAGCTGTTTTTT. Residues: CASSPGLSTGELFF.

The chain employs TRBV29-1 and TRBJ2-3; no firm D call. CDR1 is SQVTM and CDR2 is ANQGSEA in the germline V gene. The V end lost 8 bases, the J end lost 0 bases, and 15 bases lay between the germline ends. The CDR3 length is 14 residues. CDR3: CSTRTSSSTDTQYF. Written as DNA, the CDR3 is TGCAGCACTCGAACGAGTTCTAGCACAGATACGCAGTATTTT.

This chain links TRBV6-5 with TRBJ2-7; TRBD1 matches 9 bases. Trimming at V came to 4 bases and at J to 6 bases, leaving 10 bases not matched to a gene. The CDR3 has 15 amino acids. From germline, CDR1 is MNHEY and CDR2 SVGAGI. As DNA, the CDR3 is TGTGCCAGCAGTTTTTACAGGGGGCAGAAGCGCGAGCAGTACTTC. Protein sequence: CASSFYRGQKREQYF.

The rearrangement uses TRBV19 and TRBJ2-2; 7 nucleotides align to TRBD2. CDR3 length equals 16 residues. The V segment lost 5 bases and the J segment 5 bases; nucleotides outside the gene matches: 11. Germline V gives CDR1 LNHDA, CDR2 SQIVND (reference sequence). The CDR3 DNA reads TGTGCCAGTAGTTCCCCGGGACTATCGTTAACCGGGGAGCTGTTTTTT. It translates to CASSSPGLSLTGELFF.

The J gene is TRBJ2-2, the V gene TRBV7-9; D may be TRBD2 (6 bases). Germline values: CDR1 SEHNR, CDR2 FQNEAQ (reference sequence). The CDR3 is 16 residues long. V lost 6 bases to trimming and J lost 0 bases, with 14 bases between them. The CDR3 region is CASSPLGGANTGELFF. As DNA, the CDR3 is TGTGCCAGCAGTCCCCTTGGAGGGGCGAACACCGGGGAGCTGTTTTTT.